Below are 16 T cell receptor beta chains sequenced from a single sample in a study of T cell repertoires in ileal Crohn's disease. The protocol was immunoSEQ multiplex PCR, while the TCRdb copy is restricted to in-frame clones and leaves out a portion. The top ten clones hold approximately 3.7% of a sample with approximately 700 clones, about 95% of them seen once. Specified time point: neoterminal ileum biopsy at postoperative endoscopy, about 6 months after surgery. The sequenced sample was ileal tissue. These receptors came from an adult with Crohn's disease.

V and J are TRBV6-6 and TRBJ2-3; D is unclear. Germline CDR1 is MNHNY and CDR2 is SVGAGI (reference sequence). The CDR3 is 13 residues long. V lost 6 bases and J lost 2, with 9 bases in between. The CDR3 DNA reads as TGTGCCAGCAGGGCAGGAAACACAGATACGCAGTATTTT. Translation: CASRAGNTDTQYF.

The chain is built from TRBV7-9 and TRBJ1-1; D possibly corresponds to TRBD1 (5 bases). V lost 1 base and J lost 7, with 10 bases in between. CDR1 SEHNR and CDR2 FQNEAQ come from the germline V gene (reference sequence). This CDR3 has 13 residues. CDR3 residues: CASSLGGMGEAFF. In nucleotides, the CDR3 is TGTGCCAGCAGCTTAGGGGGGATGGGTGAAGCTTTCTTT. Full variable domain (rest looked up from reference TRBV7-9 and TRBJ1-1): DTGVSQNPRHKITKRGQNVTFRCDPISEHNRLYWYRQTLGQGPEFLTYFQNEAQLEKSRLLSDRFSAERPKGSFSTLEIQRTEQGDSAMYLCASSLGGMGEAFFGQGTRLTVV.

The chain links TRBV19 to TRBJ1-5, with D perhaps TRBD1 (5 bases). The CDR3 sequence is 15 residues long. Germline CDR1 is LNHDA and CDR2 is SQIVND (reference sequence). V lost 1 base and J 11 bases, leaving 18 bases between the germline ends. The CDR3 spells CASSIGDSRGGSQHF. CDR3 coding DNA: TGTGCCAGTAGTATAGGTGACAGTCGGGGTGGGTCCCAGCATTTT.

The CDR3 here is CAWSGSGSGQYF. The CDR3, as DNA: TGTGCCTGGAGTGGGAGCGGGAGTGGGCAGTACTTC. The rearrangement uses TRBV30 and TRBJ2-7; the match to TRBD2 covers 8 bases. This CDR3 spans 12 amino acids. Germline assignment: CDR1 GTSNPN and CDR2 SVGIG (reference sequence). After removal of 1 base from V and 9 bases from J, the junction contained 5 bases not matched to a gene.

This chain uses TRBV19 with TRBJ1-5, with TRBD1 as a possible D gene (6 bases). This CDR3 is built from 13 residues. Germline CDR1 LNHDA, CDR2 SQIVND (reference sequence). V was shortened by 3 bases and J by 5 bases, with 8 bases between the two germline ends. The DNA of the CDR3 is TGTGCCAGTAGTATGGGGGCGGATCAGCCCCAGCATTTT. Protein sequence: CASSMGADQPQHF.

About this clone: At one boundary the junction diverges from the germline segment, which might be a read error. The chain links TRBV5-4 to TRBJ2-7; no clear D gene. The germline V gene has CDR1 SGHNT and CDR2 YYREEE (reference sequence). The CDR3 contains 13 residues. The CDR3 DNA reads as TGTGCCAGCAGCGACGTAGACTCCCACGAGCAGTACTTC. It specifies CASSDVDSHEQYF.

V and J are TRBV15 and TRBJ1-5; D gene unclear. The germline V gene has CDR1 LNHNV and CDR2 YYDKDF (reference sequence). This CDR3 is built from 13 residues. V was clipped by 6 bases and J by 7 bases, with 13 bases between them. The CDR3 DNA reads TGTGCCACCAGTCCGAGGGCAAACCAGCCCCAGCATTTT. The encoded protein is CATSPRANQPQHF.

The chain uses TRBV19 and TRBJ1-4, with D perhaps matching TRBD1 (6 bases). The V and J ends lost 3 bases and 3 bases respectively, with 8 bases between them. Per germline, CDR1 LNHDA and CDR2 SQIVND (reference sequence). This CDR3 region has 14 residues. The DNA of the CDR3 is TGTGCCAGTAGTATGAGGGGGTCTAATGAAAAACTGTTTTTT. Translation gives CASSMRGSNEKLFF.

The chain recombines TRBV9 with TRBJ2-2; maybe TRBD2 (7 bases). Trimming left V 0 bases short and J 5 bases short, with 14 bases between. The CDR3 loop spans 16 amino acids. Germline values: CDR1 SGDLS, CDR2 YYNGEE. CDR3 loop: CASSVAREGVTGELFF. The DNA for the CDR3 is TGTGCCAGCAGCGTAGCCAGGGAGGGGGTAACCGGGGAGCTGTTTTTT.

This chain connects TRBV7-2 to TRBJ1-4; D might be TRBD1 (6 bases). CDR1 SGHTA and CDR2 FQGNSA come from the germline V gene. V shed 2 bases and J shed 8 bases, with 18 bases lying between them. This CDR3 has 16 residues. For the CDR3, the DNA is TGTGCCAGCAGCTTAAGTGGTGGGGGCAGCCTAGAAAAACTGTTTTTT. As protein: CASSLSGGGSLEKLFF.

The J gene is TRBJ1-3, the V gene TRBV5-6, with D perhaps matching TRBD1 (6 bases). The CDR3 consists of 15 residues. Germline values: CDR1 SGHDT, CDR2 YYEEEE. V lost 1 base and J 2 bases, leaving 10 bases between the germline ends. CDR3 in DNA: TGTGCCAGCAGCTTGCGGGGGCTCCCTGGAAACACCATATATTTT. This gives the protein CASSLRGLPGNTIYF.

This chain connects TRBV5-1 to TRBJ2-7; D may be TRBD1 (5 bases). The CDR3 has 14 residues. Germline CDR1 SGHRS, CDR2 YFSETQ. Between the trimmed V and J ends, which lost 2 bases and 2 bases, there was a span of 11 bases. Written as DNA, the CDR3 is TGCGCCAGCAGCTTCGACAGCCGGGCCTACGAGCAGTACTTC. Translation gives CASSFDSRAYEQYF.

The chain employs TRBV27 and TRBJ2-2; 9 bases fit TRBD1. The CDR3 loop spans 15 amino acids. Trimming at V came to 2 bases and at J to 5 bases, leaving 3 bases not matched to a gene. Germline CDR1 and CDR2: MNHEY and SMNVEV (reference sequence). CDR3 protein: CASSLRDRGTGELFF. The CDR3 nucleotides read TGTGCCAGCAGTTTACGAGACAGGGGGACCGGGGAGCTGTTTTTT.

The chain links TRBV28 to TRBJ2-2; tentative D call: TRBD1 (5 bases). This CDR3 region has 16 residues. V was pared by 7 bases and J by 4 bases, with 19 bases between. CDR1 and CDR2 (germline): MDHEN, SYDVKM. The CDR3, as DNA: TGTGCCAGCATCCCCCTGGGCAGGGTAGCCACCGGGGAGCTGTTTTTT. Translated: CASIPLGRVATGELFF.

V usage is TRBV2 and J usage is TRBJ2-7; maybe TRBD1 (5 bases). There are 14 residues in the CDR3. Trimming took 7 bases from V and 0 from J, leaving 13 bases between them. Germline CDR1 SNHLY, CDR2 FYNNEI. The CDR3 DNA reads as TGTGCCAGCAAACAGGAGCCGAGCTCCTACGAGCAGTACTTC. It yields the protein CASKQEPSSYEQYF.

The J gene is TRBJ2-2, the V gene TRBV18, with TRBD1 matching over 7 bases. This CDR3 spans 14 amino acids. The V and J ends lost 3 bases and 8 bases, in that order; junction bases with no gene match: 6. Germline V gene lookup returns CDR1 KGHSH and CDR2 LQKENI. CDR3 loop: CASSPRGQEGELFF. As DNA, the CDR3 is TGTGCCAGCTCACCGAGGGGGCAGGAAGGGGAGCTGTTTTTT. The full variable domain, completed using reference TRBV18 and TRBJ2-2, is NAGVMQNPRHLVRRRGQEARLRCSPMKGHSHVYWYRQLPEEGLKFMVYLQKENIIDESGMPKERFSAEFPKEGPSILRIQQVVRGDSAAYFCASSPRGQEGELFFGEGSRLTVL.